This paragraph reports one TCR beta chain. Its antigen is not known. The data were obtained in a study of PD-1 blockade in mismatch repair-deficient tumors. Study information: Patients had approximately 12 mismatch repair-deficient cancer types, all previously treated and progressing.

Data came from immunoSEQ multiplex PCR; TCRdb stores just in-frame clones and leaves some out. The sample has roughly 110,000 clones; 60% to 85% are singletons. Overall study findings and caveats: After pembrolizumab, tumor-resident clones rose rapidly, then generally contracted before radiologic responses.

V lost 5 bases, J lost 4 bases, and 1 base stayed unmatched. This CDR3 is built from 14 residues. Germline V gives CDR1 SGHTA, CDR2 FQGNSA. All patients were mismatch repair deficient, assessed by either PCR or immunohistochemistry. The TCR-sequenced patients were three responders to pembrolizumab. This chain connects TRBV7-2 to TRBJ2-1; 11 bases agree with TRBD2. This TCR came from an adult with mismatch repair-deficient cancer. Sample: peripheral blood, taken just over 59 weeks after starting pembrolizumab. CDR3 amino acids: CASSASGRYNEQFF. CDR3 DNA: TGTGCCAGCAGCGCTAGCGGGAGGTACAATGAGCAGTTCTTC.